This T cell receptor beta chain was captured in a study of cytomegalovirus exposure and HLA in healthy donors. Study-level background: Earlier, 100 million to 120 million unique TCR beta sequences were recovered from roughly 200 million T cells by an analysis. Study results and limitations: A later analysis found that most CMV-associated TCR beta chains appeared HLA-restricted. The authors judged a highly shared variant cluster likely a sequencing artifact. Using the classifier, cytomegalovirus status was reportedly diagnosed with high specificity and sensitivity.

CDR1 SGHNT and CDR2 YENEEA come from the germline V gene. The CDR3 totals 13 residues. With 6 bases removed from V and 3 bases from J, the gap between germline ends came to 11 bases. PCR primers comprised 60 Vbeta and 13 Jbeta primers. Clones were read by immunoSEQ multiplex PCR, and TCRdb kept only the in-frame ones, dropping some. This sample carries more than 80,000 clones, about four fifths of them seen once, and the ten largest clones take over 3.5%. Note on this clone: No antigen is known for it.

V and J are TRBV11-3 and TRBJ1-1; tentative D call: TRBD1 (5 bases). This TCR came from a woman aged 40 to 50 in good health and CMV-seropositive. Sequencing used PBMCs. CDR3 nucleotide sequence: TGTGCCAGCAGTCTTACAGGAGACACTGAAGCTTTCTTT. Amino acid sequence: CASSLTGDTEAFF.